This T cell receptor beta chain came from a study of blood T cell repertoires in COVID-19. The wider study: PBMCs, B-cell-depleted T cells, or T cells provided the cDNA or gDNA that made up the material.

In its sample, this clone was seen a few times. Assay used: immunoSEQ multiplex PCR; TCRdb lists only in-frame clones, some missing. The table has 200,000 to 300,000 clones, roughly 80% seen once. The V segment lost 6 bases and the J segment 6 bases; nucleotides outside the gene matches: 13. Per germline, CDR1 MNHEY and CDR2 SMNVEV (reference sequence). CDR3 length equals 16 residues. The receptor was derived from a woman aged 60-75 years with active or convalescent COVID-19. The genes are TRBV27 and TRBJ2-2; 7 nucleotides line up with TRBD2. Sequenced input: peripheral blood. The CDR3 nucleotides read TGTGCCAGCAGAACAAAAGGCAGGGAGGGAGCCGGGGAGCTGTTTTTT. Its protein product is CASRTKGREGAGELFF.